The 17 T cell receptor beta chains given below trace back to one sample, sequenced in a study of OX40 agonist ivuxolimab in advanced cancers. Libraries were prepared by immunoSEQ multiplex PCR; TCRdb keeps only in-frame clonotypes and omits some of them. The table lists some 21,000 clones, 75% to 85% of them singletons. The sample in question was CD4+ or CD8+ T cells sorted from blood, obtained in a trial of the OX40 agonist ivuxolimab. The source of these receptors is an adult with an advanced solid tumor such as melanoma, head and neck, liver or kidney cancer.

This rearrangement joins TRBV7-8 to TRBJ1-6; 9 bases agree with TRBD1. CDR3 length: 17 residues. CDR1 is SGHVS, CDR2 FQNEAQ, per germline. Germline trimming cut 1 base from V and 7 bases from J; bases unmatched to any gene: 8. CDR3 nucleotide sequence: TGTGCCAGCAGCTTAGAAACAGGGGGCGCCCGGAATTCACCCCTCCACTTT. It encodes CASSLETGGARNSPLHF.

The CDR3 DNA reads TGTGCCAGCAGCTTTACACAGAGCCCGGGGCTCTATAATTCACCCCTCCACTTT. This sequence encodes CASSFTQSPGLYNSPLHF. V gene TRBV7-2 combines with J gene TRBJ1-6, with a tentative D call TRBD1 (5 bases). Trimming shortened V by 3 bases and J by 3 bases, and 18 bases separated the two germline ends. From germline, CDR1 is SGHTA and CDR2 FQGNSA. The CDR3 consists of 18 residues.

The chain recombines TRBV11-2 with TRBJ2-7; D remains ambiguous. V was trimmed by 5 bases and J by 3 bases, leaving 20 bases between them. CDR1 and CDR2 (germline): SGHAT, FQNNGV. The length of the CDR3 is 16 residues. CDR3 loop: CASSPSTGPMSYEQYF. The DNA for the CDR3 is TGTGCCAGCAGCCCCTCGACGGGCCCTATGAGCTACGAGCAGTACTTC.

J is TRBJ2-1 and V is TRBV28, with D unresolved. Trimming left V 5 bases short and J 4 bases short, with 15 bases between. Germline assignment: CDR1 MDHEN and CDR2 SYDVKM. The length of the CDR3 is 15 residues. The CDR3 DNA follows: TGTGCCAGCAGTGCCGCGGCGGTCCTATACAATGAGCAGTTCTTC. This encodes CASSAAAVLYNEQFF.

This clone came up a few times. The chain recombines TRBV27 with TRBJ2-2, with 9 bases fitting TRBD1. From germline, CDR1 is MNHEY and CDR2 SMNVEV (reference sequence). V lost 6 bases and J lost 2; bases outside the gene matches: 4. The CDR3 spans 15 residues. The CDR3 loop reads CASRYRGLNTGELFF. CDR3 bases: TGTGCCAGCAGGTACAGGGGGCTTAACACCGGGGAGCTGTTTTTT.

This clone has only one observation. The chain combines TRBV28 with TRBJ2-2; D ambiguous. This CDR3 is built from 16 residues. Trimming removed 2 bases at V and 5 bases at J, with 15 bases between. Germline CDR1 reads MDHEN; CDR2 reads SYDVKM. Here the CDR3 DNA reads TGTGCCAGCAGTTTAATTCCGACACCTAGGACCGGGGAGCTGTTTTTT. Protein sequence: CASSLIPTPRTGELFF. Full variable domain (remainder filled in from reference TRBV28 and TRBJ2-2): DVKVTQSSRYLVKRTGEKVFLECVQDMDHENMFWYRQDPGLGLRLIYFSYDVKMKEKGDIPEGYSVSREKKERFSLILESASTNQTSMYLCASSLIPTPRTGELFFGEGSRLTVL.

The chain links TRBV11-2 to TRBJ1-6, with D maybe TRBD1 (5 bases). This CDR3 is built from 14 residues. The V gene lost 5 bases and the J gene lost 7 bases, with 12 bases spanning the gap. CDR1 SGHAT and CDR2 FQNNGV come from the germline V gene. CDR3 in amino acids: CASSPQGGNSPLHF. The CDR3 DNA reads TGTGCCAGCAGCCCCCAGGGCGGGAATTCACCCCTCCACTTT.

The rearrangement links TRBV5-8 to TRBJ1-6, with D perhaps TRBD1 (5 bases). The CDR3 consists of 14 residues. V lost 2 bases to trimming and J lost 7 bases, with 10 bases between them. CDR1 and CDR2 (germline): SGHTS, YDEGEE. The chain's CDR3 is CASSLARDNSPLHF. The CDR3 nucleotides read TGTGCCAGCAGCTTAGCGCGGGACAATTCACCCCTCCACTTT.

The chain employs TRBV5-4 and TRBJ1-1; D ambiguous. V dropped 2 bases and J dropped 7 bases, with 9 bases sitting between them. The CDR3 sequence is 12 residues long. Germline loops: CDR1 SGHNT, CDR2 YYREEE (reference sequence). CDR3 bases: TGTGCCAGCAGCTTCGGCGGAGATGAAGCTTTCTTT. As protein: CASSFGGDEAFF.

This clone has a single count. CDR3 residues: CASSLPFVGQHTYEQYF. The CDR3 nucleotides read TGTGCCAGCAGCCTCCCGTTTGTGGGACAGCATACCTACGAGCAGTACTTC. The chain couples TRBV7-6 to TRBJ2-7, with 7 bases identical to TRBD1. J lost 2 bases, V lost 5 bases, and 15 bases had no gene match. The germline gives CDR1 SGHVS, CDR2 FNYEAQ. This CDR3 contains 17 residues.

The CDR3 loop is CASSVSGGVYEQYF. CDR3 coding DNA: TGTGCCAGCAGCGTTTCAGGGGGCGTCTACGAGCAGTACTTC. The rearrangement uses TRBV28 and TRBJ2-7; 8 nucleotides match TRBD1. V was clipped by 6 bases and J by 3 bases; unmatched bases: 7. The CDR3 sequence is 14 residues long. Germline V gives CDR1 MDHEN, CDR2 SYDVKM.

The chain has TRBV27 and TRBJ2-7; D remains ambiguous. The CDR3 covers 14 residues. V lost 5 bases and J lost 0, with 11 bases in between. Germline CDR1 MNHEY, CDR2 SMNVEV (reference sequence). Here the CDR3 reads CASSTRSLSYEQYF. The CDR3 DNA follows: TGTGCCAGCAGTACCCGGTCCCTCTCCTACGAGCAGTACTTC.

V is TRBV6-1 and J is TRBJ1-3, with no clear D. The V and J ends lost 1 base and 0 bases respectively, with 10 bases between them. The germline V gene has CDR1 MNHNS and CDR2 SASEGT. This CDR3 comprises 16 residues. CDR3 DNA: TGTGCCAGCAGTGAAGTTGTGTCTTCCTCTGGAAACACCATATATTTT. Its translation: CASSEVVSSSGNTIYF.

By frequency in the sample, this clone is medium-sized (0.01 to 0.1%). This sample also contains other DNA sequences that code for the same CDR3. The V call is TRBV19, the J call TRBJ2-7, with D uncertain. This CDR3 is 11 amino acids long. Trimming removed 3 bases from V and 7 bases from J, with 7 bases in between. Germline V CDR1 and CDR2: LNHDA, SQIVND (reference sequence). CDR3 sequence reads: CASSIFGEQYF. The CDR3, as DNA: TGTGCCAGTAGTATTTTTGGGGAGCAGTACTTC.

This sequence joins TRBV6-5 and TRBJ2-7, with 10 positions matching TRBD1. V shed 2 bases, J shed 3 bases, and the junction held 1 base outside the gene matches. The CDR3 covers 14 residues. CDR1 and CDR2 (germline): MNHEY, SVGAGI. The CDR3 DNA is TGTGCCAGCAGTTACCGGGACAGGGGCTACGAGCAGTACTTC. This encodes CASSYRDRGYEQYF.

This chain links TRBV19 with TRBJ1-1; TRBD1 might be the D (5 bases). Between the trimmed V and J ends, which lost 5 bases and 5 bases, there was a span of 12 bases. Germline-derived CDR1 and CDR2 are LNHDA and SQIVND (reference sequence). The CDR3 contains 13 residues. For the CDR3, the DNA is TGTGCCAGTAGTTGGGGGGGTAGAACTGAAGCTTTCTTT. Amino acid sequence: CASSWGGRTEAFF. The variable domain in full, completed from reference TRBV19 and TRBJ1-1, reads DGGITQSPKYLFRKEGQNVTLSCEQNLNHDAMYWYRQDPGQGLRLIYYSQIVNDFQKGDIAEGYSVSREKKESFPLTVTSAQKNPTAFYLCASSWGGRTEAFFGQGTRLTVV.

The chain has TRBV27 and TRBJ1-3; TRBD1 agrees at 9 bases. CDR1 MNHEY and CDR2 SMNVEV come from the germline V gene (reference sequence). This CDR3 region has 18 residues. The trim removed 5 bases at V and 3 bases at J, leaving 14 bases unmatched. The CDR3 DNA follows: TGTGCCAGCAGTAACACGCTGACAGGGGGTCTTTTTGGAAACACCATATATTTT. It translates to CASSNTLTGGLFGNTIYF.